The 22 T cell receptor beta chains presented below share a single source sample, sequenced in a study of T-cell memory formation after mild COVID-19. Using its own MiXCR run on the 5' RACE reads, TCRdb lists one record per CDR3 protein. The data contain approximately 560,000 distinct CDR3 sequences, 17% of them singletons. The source material was PBMCs or a T cell subset sorted from them (not recorded which). Receptor source: an adult woman who had mild COVID-19 (a few samples of this study predate the infection). Cell type and time point are not known.

The rearrangement joins TRBV11-2 to TRBJ1-2, with D unclear. Germline V gene data show CDR1 as SGHAT and CDR2 as FQNNGV. The CDR3 totals 12 residues. The V and J ends lost 5 bases and 4 bases respectively, with 8 bases between them. The CDR3: CASSPQTYGYTF. CDR3 nucleotides: TGTGCCAGCAGCCCACAAACCTATGGCTACACCTTC.

The rearrangement links TRBV20-1 to TRBJ1-5, with 10 positions matching TRBD1. Germline values: CDR1 DFQATT, CDR2 SNEGSKA (reference sequence). The V and J ends lost 5 bases and 2 bases, in that order; junction bases with no gene match: 0. The CDR3 sequence is 13 residues long. As DNA, the CDR3 is TGCAGTGCTGGGACAGGGGGCAATCAGCCCCAGCATTTT. This codes for CSAGTGGNQPQHF.

The rearrangement uses TRBV19 and TRBJ2-2; D is unclear. Trimming stripped 1 base from V and 3 bases from J, with 9 bases between. CDR3 length equals 15 residues. Per the germline V gene, CDR1 is LNHDA and CDR2 is SQIVND (reference sequence). The CDR3 protein is CASSIAGSHTGELFF. The CDR3 nucleotides read TGTGCCAGTAGTATAGCCGGTTCCCACACCGGGGAGCTGTTTTTT.

The chain has TRBV10-3 and TRBJ1-1, with D perhaps matching TRBD1 (5 bases). CDR3 size: 13 residues. The germline V and J ends were trimmed by 6 bases and 8 bases, with 16 bases remaining between them. Germline V gene data show CDR1 as ENHRY and CDR2 as SYGVKD. CDR3 sequence reads: CAISPEGYLEAFF. CDR3 bases: TGTGCCATCAGCCCCGAGGGGTACCTCGAAGCTTTCTTT.

This chain links TRBV24-1 with TRBJ2-1; TRBD2 agrees at 9 bases. The CDR3 has 16 amino acids. CDR1 is KGHDR, CDR2 SFDVKD, per germline. V was pared by 3 bases and J by 10 bases, with 12 bases of the junction left unmatched. The DNA for the CDR3 is TGTGCCACCAGTGATACCGGGACTAGCTTGGGTGGAGAGCAGTTCTTC. Residues: CATSDTGTSLGGEQFF.

This clonotype was seen a handful of times. The V and J genes are TRBV4-1 and TRBJ2-3; D is perhaps TRBD2 (5 bases). Trimming stripped 3 bases from V and 10 bases from J, with 14 bases between. The CDR3 length is 13 residues. From germline, CDR1 is MGHRA and CDR2 YSYEKL. For the CDR3, the DNA is TGCGCCAGCAGCCAGCTAGCCCCCGAGGCGCAGTATTTT. It encodes CASSQLAPEAQYF.

This chain joins TRBV3-1 and TRBJ2-1, with D perhaps given as TRBD1 or TRBD2 (6 bases each). The CDR3 covers 16 residues. V lost 3 bases and J lost 6, with 18 bases in between. From germline, CDR1 is LGHDT and CDR2 YNNKEL (reference sequence). The CDR3 DNA is TGTGCCAGCAGCCATAGGCGGCGAGGGGGAGGCAATGAGCAGTTCTTC. Translating it yields CASSHRRRGGGNEQFF.

A few counts support this clonotype. This chain uses TRBV7-3 with TRBJ2-1; D might be TRBD2 (7 bases). The V gene lost 1 base and the J gene lost 4 bases, with 11 bases spanning the gap. CDR3 size: 15 residues. CDR1 and CDR2 (germline): SGHTA, FQGTGA. CDR3 DNA sequence: TGTGCCAGCAGCTTAAGAGGGGGGGGTTACAATGAGCAGTTCTTC. Protein product: CASSLRGGGYNEQFF.

The chain recombines TRBV5-4 with TRBJ1-1; tentatively, D is TRBD1 (5 bases). V was clipped by 2 bases and J by 0 bases, with 11 bases between them. The CDR3 consists of 15 residues. Germline V gene data show CDR1 as SGHNT and CDR2 as YYREEE (reference sequence). The CDR3 region has the DNA TGTGCCAGCAGCTTCGGGGCAATCATGAACACTGAAGCTTTCTTT. Its protein is CASSFGAIMNTEAFF.

The V call is TRBV12-3 or TRBV12-4, the J call TRBJ2-1; D could derive from TRBD1 or TRBD2 (5 bases each). The CDR3 sequence is 14 residues long. Between the trimmed V and J ends, which lost 4 bases and 4 bases, there was a span of 11 bases. The CDR3 reads CASSYGTAYNEQFF. The CDR3 coding sequence is TGTGCCAGCAGTTACGGGACGGCTTACAATGAGCAGTTCTTC.

A few counts support this clonotype. The chain is built from TRBV25-1 and TRBJ2-5; D might be TRBD1 (5 bases). V was shortened by 3 bases and J by 1 base, with 9 bases between the two germline ends. This CDR3 comprises 14 residues. CDR1 is MGHDK and CDR2 is SYGVNS in the germline V gene. The CDR3 loop is CASSEGRTQETQYF. The CDR3 nucleotides read TGTGCCAGCAGTGAGGGGCGGACCCAAGAGACCCAGTACTTC.

There are a few counts of this clonotype. This chain joins TRBV15 and TRBJ1-4; D remains ambiguous. CDR1 is LNHNV, CDR2 YYDKDF, per germline (reference sequence). Trimming pared 8 bases from V and 7 bases from J, leaving 14 bases between. The CDR3 is 13 amino acids. The CDR3 DNA is TGTGCCACCGCCTGGGGATTAGGTGAAAAACTGTTTTTT. Residues: CATAWGLGEKLFF.

This clonotype was found many times. This chain connects TRBV6-5 to TRBJ2-3; 9 nucleotides agree with TRBD2. The germline V gene encodes CDR1 MNHEY and CDR2 SVGAGI. This CDR3 is built from 15 residues. V was pared by 2 bases and J by 1 base, with 1 base of the junction left unmatched. The CDR3 nucleotides read TGTGCCAGCAGTTACGGGACTAGCCGCACAGATACGCAGTATTTT. Amino acid sequence: CASSYGTSRTDTQYF.

This sequence joins TRBV2 and TRBJ2-2, with 10 bases matching TRBD1. Trimming removed 3 bases from V and 0 bases from J; junction bases left unmatched: 7. The germline gives CDR1 SNHLY, CDR2 FYNNEI. The CDR3 is 18 amino acids. The CDR3 loop is CASSEGTGAPANTGELFF. CDR3 in DNA: TGTGCCAGCAGTGAGGGGACAGGGGCTCCCGCGAACACCGGGGAGCTGTTTTTT.

This clonotype was picked up many times. This chain joins TRBV5-1 and TRBJ2-3; D unresolved. Germline CDR1 and CDR2: SGHRS and YFSETQ. This CDR3 is built from 13 residues. V dropped 2 bases and J dropped 2 bases, with 6 bases sitting between them. CDR3 region: CASSFGDTDTQYF. DNA for the CDR3: TGCGCCAGCAGCTTTGGGGACACAGATACGCAGTATTTT. The entire variable domain, with the rest obtained from reference TRBV5-1 and TRBJ2-3, is as follows: KAGVTQTPRYLIKTRGQQVTLSCSPISGHRSVSWYQQTPGQGLQFLFEYFSETQRNKGNFPGRFSGRQFSNSRSEMNVSTLELGDSALYLCASSFGDTDTQYFGPGTRLTVL.

V gene TRBV29-1 combines with J gene TRBJ2-1; no clear D gene. The CDR3 totals 16 residues. Germline-derived CDR1 and CDR2 are SQVTM and ANQGSEA. Trimming took off 2 bases at V and 7 bases at J, with 21 bases between the two ends. CDR3 nucleotide sequence: TGCAGCGTTGAATTGATAGCCCGCCTCACCAAAAATGAGCAGTTCTTC. Protein product: CSVELIARLTKNEQFF.

The chain joins TRBV10-3 to TRBJ2-1; 8 bases are shared with TRBD1. This CDR3 spans 18 amino acids. Germline-derived CDR1 and CDR2 are ENHRY and SYGVKD. Trimming removed 6 bases from V and 5 bases from J; junction bases left unmatched: 18. CDR3 sequence reads: CAISASNPGQGWNNEQFF. The CDR3 nucleotides read TGTGCCATCAGCGCCTCGAACCCAGGACAGGGATGGAACAATGAGCAGTTCTTC.

V is TRBV7-8 and J is TRBJ1-1; TRBD1 matches 8 bases. The V segment lost 5 bases and the J segment 6 bases; nucleotides outside the gene matches: 11. CDR1 is SGHVS and CDR2 is FQNEAQ in the germline V gene. CDR3 length: 15 amino acids. Written as DNA, the CDR3 is TGTGCCAGCAGCCCTTCCAGGGGGCTTAGGGCTGAAGCTTTCTTT. This sequence encodes CASSPSRGLRAEAFF.

The chain combines TRBV6-4 with TRBJ2-5; 9 bases line up with TRBD2. CDR1 MRHNA and CDR2 SNTAGT come from the germline V gene. The V and J ends lost 8 bases and 1 base, in that order; junction bases with no gene match: 8. The CDR3 is made up of 15 amino acids. The DNA for the CDR3 is TGTGCCAGCTTAGACCTTAGCGGGAGCCAAGAGACCCAGTACTTC. Its protein product is CASLDLSGSQETQYF.

This chain joins TRBV15 and TRBJ2-5, with 8 nucleotides matching TRBD2. The J segment lost 5 bases and the V segment lost 5 bases, leaving 13 bases of the junction unmatched. The CDR3 extends over 16 amino acids. Looked up from germline, CDR1 is LNHNV and CDR2 is YYDKDF (reference sequence). Here the CDR3 reads CATSDPTGGVTETQYF. In nucleotides, the CDR3 is TGTGCCACCAGCGACCCAACGGGAGGGGTAACCGAGACCCAGTACTTC. The variable domain in full, completed from reference TRBV15 and TRBJ2-5, reads DAMVIQNPRYQVTQFGKPVTLSCSQTLNHNVMYWYQQKSSQAPKLLFHYYDKDFNNEADTPDNFQSRRPNTSFCFLDIRSPGLGDTAMYLCATSDPTGGVTETQYFGPGTRLLVL.

The V gene is TRBV5-1, the J gene TRBJ2-3; no definite D call. Per germline, CDR1 SGHRS and CDR2 YFSETQ. The CDR3 extends over 13 amino acids. Trimming removed 0 bases from V and 4 bases from J, with 6 bases in between. This CDR3 is CASSLDSADTQYF. CDR3 in DNA: TGCGCCAGCAGCTTGGATTCTGCAGATACGCAGTATTTT.

The genes are TRBV6-5 and TRBJ1-1; 7 nucleotides align to TRBD1. Germline assignment: CDR1 MNHEY and CDR2 SVGAGI. The junction had 13 bases not matched to a gene; V was cut back by 10 bases and J by 5 bases. The CDR3 is made up of 14 amino acids. CDR3 in amino acids: CAIGQVAGGTEAFF. The CDR3 DNA follows: TGTGCCATTGGACAGGTAGCTGGGGGGACTGAAGCTTTCTTT.